This TCR beta chain was recorded in a study of human T cells and chemical hapten exposure. This clonotype was observed many times. Time point defined: pre-sensitization, week 0. The treatment denotes: therapeutic diphenylcyclopropenone sensitization with weekly scalp DPC. Each CDR3 protein gets one entry after TCRdb re-called the RACE reads with MiXCR. The data contain over 300,000 distinct CDR3 sequences, less than 6.5% of them singletons. V was shortened by 10 bases and J by 11 bases, with 21 bases between the two germline ends. The CDR3 is made up of 13 amino acids. This specimen was whole blood, taken in connection with sensitization to the hapten diphenylcyclopropenone (DPC). V gene TRBV12-3 or TRBV12-4 combines with J gene TRBJ2-1; D is unclear. The TCR sequence derives from a woman between 50 and 59 years old with alopecia areata. Some clones in this sample may be carry-over from other donors' samples. The DNA of the CDR3 is TGTGCCACATCCGACACCCAATACGGTCAGCAGTTCTTC. This sequence encodes CATSDTQYGQQFF.